Only a few counts were recorded for the clone carrying this TCR beta chain. Antigen unknown. The data derive from a study of vaccination and CD4 T cells after COVID-19. Study context: As a positive control, some control cultures were given a CEFX pool, while others were given an HIV-1 Nef pool or no peptide.

This sample's treatment: roughly ten-day PBMC culture with coronavirus spike peptide pools or control peptides (ViraFEST assay). Before TCRs were sequenced, ViraFEST expanded antigen-specific T cells with peptide pools. An Oncomine TCR Beta short-read assay was used to sequence the DNA from cultured CD4+ T cells. TCRdb processed the PCR reads anew with MiXCR; each CDR3 protein has one entry. The data hold about 15,000 distinct CDR3 sequences, with roughly 50% observed a single time. Germline values: CDR1 KGHDR, CDR2 SFDVKD. The CDR3 extends over 14 amino acids. Deletions cut 4 bases from V and 2 bases from J, with 10 bases between.

V gene TRBV24-1 combines with J gene TRBJ2-5, with D perhaps matching TRBD1 (5 bases). This sequence was found in a human donor who had recovered from COVID-19. Sequenced input: CD4+ T cells from blood, cultured in vitro. The CDR3 DNA reads TGTGCCACCAGTGAAAGGGGCGCTCAAGAGACCCAGTACTTC. The encoded protein is CATSERGAQETQYF.